The clone carrying this TCR beta chain was recorded many times. The data are from a study of T cells in Graves' hyperthyroidism and ophthalmopathy. Background on the study: Specimen type is peripheral blood, collected at initial diagnosis prior to any treatment.

TCR beta CDR3 regions were amplified from RNA transcripts. The TCR CDR3 was amplified in a first-round RT-PCR using the HTBI primer set. TCRdb recomputed calls from the multiplex PCR reads with MiXCR, one row per CDR3 protein. The table shows approximately 300,000 distinct CDR3 sequences, with approximately 15% occurring only once. Patients aged 18 to 65 had newly diagnosed hyperthyroidism of under 2 months' duration. The clonotype originates from a man younger than 45 with Graves' hyperthyroidism. Material: blood.

The CDR3 nucleotides read TGTGCCAGCTCACCGTTGACAGGGCTCACTGAAGCTTTCTTT. Its protein product is CASSPLTGLTEAFF. The chain has TRBV18 and TRBJ1-1, with 7 bases identical to TRBD1. CDR1 is KGHSH and CDR2 is LQKENI in the germline V gene. V was pared by 3 bases and J by 4 bases, with 5 bases of the junction left unmatched. The CDR3 extends over 14 amino acids.